One sample yielded the 18 T cell receptor beta chains listed below, sequenced in a study of cytomegalovirus exposure and HLA in healthy donors. TCRdb's table, derived via immunoSEQ multiplex PCR, lists solely in-frame clones and lacks some. The data show 65,000 to 95,000 clones, roughly 93% seen once. Sequenced: PBMCs. These TCRs come from a woman in her twenties or thirties in good health and CMV-seronegative.

CDR3 sequence (DNA): TGTGCCAGCCTTACACAGGGACGGACTGAAGCTTTCTTT. Protein: CASLTQGRTEAFF. The rearrangement links TRBV28 to TRBJ1-1; maybe TRBD1 (6 bases). CDR1 is MDHEN and CDR2 is SYDVKM in the germline V gene. The CDR3 sequence is 13 residues long. Deletions cut 8 bases from V and 5 bases from J, with 15 bases between.

The chain links TRBV28 to TRBJ2-7, with 9 nucleotides matching TRBD1. Per germline, CDR1 MDHEN and CDR2 SYDVKM. The J segment lost 2 bases and the V segment lost 3 bases, leaving 8 bases of the junction unmatched. The CDR3 has 16 residues. CDR3 loop: CASSFSWDRDPYEQYF. The CDR3 region has the DNA TGTGCCAGCAGTTTTAGTTGGGACAGGGACCCCTACGAGCAGTACTTC.

J is TRBJ2-1 and V is TRBV10-1, with TRBD2 identical over 7 bases. The CDR3 extends over 15 amino acids. The junction had 6 bases not matched to a gene; V was cut back by 0 bases and J by 7 bases. Germline assignment: CDR1 WNHNN and CDR2 SYGVQD (reference sequence). The CDR3 sequence is CASSESRASGNEQFF. CDR3 DNA sequence: TGCGCCAGCAGTGAGTCGAGAGCTAGCGGTAATGAGCAGTTCTTC.

The chain recombines TRBV5-4 with TRBJ2-5; 8 bases fit TRBD2. CDR1 is SGHNT and CDR2 is YYREEE in the germline V gene (reference sequence). The junction had 8 bases not matched to a gene; V was cut back by 4 bases and J by 3 bases. The CDR3 is 15 residues long. The CDR3 loop is CASSTRGAGKETQYF. The CDR3 DNA follows: TGTGCCAGCAGCACGCGGGGGGCGGGGAAAGAGACCCAGTACTTC.

V usage is TRBV30 and J usage is TRBJ1-1; weak D call: TRBD1 (6 bases). This CDR3 has 16 amino acids. Germline V lookup: CDR1 GTSNPN, CDR2 SVGIG (reference sequence). The ends were cut back, 3 bases at V and 0 bases at J, with 17 bases in the middle. CDR3 coding DNA: TGTGCCTGGAGGCCCGGACAGCGGACAATGAACACTGAAGCTTTCTTT. The encoded protein is CAWRPGQRTMNTEAFF.

This rearrangement joins TRBV15 to TRBJ2-5, with D unclear. CDR1 is LNHNV, CDR2 YYDKDF, per germline (reference sequence). The CDR3 is made up of 12 amino acids. V was shortened by 1 base and J by 4 bases, with 4 bases between the two germline ends. CDR3 sequence: CATSRVRETQYF. Here the CDR3 DNA reads TGTGCCACCAGCAGAGTTCGAGAGACCCAGTACTTC. The full variable domain, completed using reference TRBV15 and TRBJ2-5, is DAMVIQNPRYQVTQFGKPVTLSCSQTLNHNVMYWYQQKSSQAPKLLFHYYDKDFNNEADTPDNFQSRRPNTSFCFLDIRSPGLGDTAMYLCATSRVRETQYFGPGTRLLVL.

The chain is built from TRBV28 and TRBJ2-2, with 8 bases lining up with TRBD2. Looked up from germline, CDR1 is MDHEN and CDR2 is SYDVKM. V lost 4 bases and J lost 4; bases outside the gene matches: 5. This CDR3 is 15 amino acids long. The DNA of the CDR3 is TGTGCCAGCAGTTCTCCGGGAGGGTCCACCGGGGAGCTGTTTTTT. This codes for CASSSPGGSTGELFF. Full variable domain (remainder filled in from reference TRBV28 and TRBJ2-2): DVKVTQSSRYLVKRTGEKVFLECVQDMDHENMFWYRQDPGLGLRLIYFSYDVKMKEKGDIPEGYSVSREKKERFSLILESASTNQTSMYLCASSSPGGSTGELFFGEGSRLTVL.

This clone was picked up one time. The V and J genes are TRBV7-2 and TRBJ2-1; 9 bases are shared with TRBD1. V lost 2 bases, J lost 6 bases, and 5 bases stayed unmatched. Germline loops: CDR1 SGHTA, CDR2 FQGNSA. This CDR3 contains 15 residues. The CDR3, as DNA: TGTGCCAGCAGCTTACCTCAGACAGGGGGCAATGAGCAGTTCTTC. Translation: CASSLPQTGGNEQFF.

In this sample, this clone turned up once. V usage is TRBV5-1 and J usage is TRBJ2-7; D is perhaps TRBD2 (5 bases). The CDR3 has 15 amino acids. V was pared by 3 bases and J by 0 bases, with 13 bases between. The germline V gene has CDR1 SGHRS and CDR2 YFSETQ. The CDR3 DNA sequence: TGCGCCAGCAGCTCGGGCACACGGGACTCCTACGAGCAGTACTTC. Protein sequence: CASSSGTRDSYEQYF.

This rearrangement joins TRBV6-4 to TRBJ1-1; D is undetermined. V lost 5 bases and J 0 bases, leaving 7 bases between the germline ends. This CDR3 is 13 amino acids long. Germline V lookup: CDR1 MRHNA, CDR2 SNTAGT. In nucleotides, the CDR3 is TGTGCCAGCAGTCAAAAAATGAACACTGAAGCTTTCTTT. This translates into CASSQKMNTEAFF.

This chain joins TRBV9 and TRBJ2-5; 9 positions agree with TRBD1. This CDR3 has 18 residues. V trimming: 4 bases; J trimming: 5 bases; junction bases outside the gene matches: 18. CDR1 and CDR2 from the germline V gene are SGDLS and YYNGEE. The CDR3 bases are TGTGCCAGCAGCACGACCCCCCTAGGACAGGGGAGCGGTGAGACCCAGTACTTC. Protein: CASSTTPLGQGSGETQYF.

This chain connects TRBV6-1 to TRBJ2-1; 10 positions match TRBD1. Germline lookup yields CDR1 MNHNS and CDR2 SASEGT. The trim removed 3 bases at V and 7 bases at J, leaving 3 bases unmatched. The CDR3 is 14 residues long. The CDR3 protein is CASSEGQGSNEQFF. Here the CDR3 DNA reads TGTGCCAGCAGTGAGGGACAGGGGTCGAATGAGCAGTTCTTC.

This clone was found once. The genes are TRBV21-1 and TRBJ1-2; the table gives TRBD1 as D, unverified against the DNA. TRBV21-1 is tagged as a pseudogene. The CDR3 sequence is 16 residues long. The chain's CDR3 is CASSNGTRWDNYGYTF. For the CDR3, the DNA is TGTGCCAGCAGCAACGGGACACGATGGGATAACTATGGCTACACCTTC.

The rearrangement joins TRBV28 to TRBJ1-5, with 9 positions matching TRBD1. Trimming took 11 bases from V and 2 from J; bases not matched to a gene: 7. Per the germline V gene, CDR1 is MDHEN and CDR2 is SYDVKM. The CDR3 length is 14 residues. CDR3 in DNA: TGTGCCCTACAGGGGGCTCGGGGCAATCAGCCCCAGCATTTT. Protein sequence: CALQGARGNQPQHF. Drawing the rest from reference TRBV28 and TRBJ1-5, the complete variable domain is DVKVTQSSRYLVKRTGEKVFLECVQDMDHENMFWYRQDPGLGLRLIYFSYDVKMKEKGDIPEGYSVSREKKERFSLILESASTNQTSMYLCALQGARGNQPQHFGDGTRLSIL.

This rearrangement joins TRBV19 to TRBJ1-2; a weak D match, TRBD1 (5 bases). This CDR3 contains 14 residues. Germline V CDR1 and CDR2: LNHDA, SQIVND (reference sequence). The V end was cut by 6 bases, the J end by 3 bases, with 14 bases between. Here the CDR3 reads CASSPQEGYYGYTF. CDR3 in DNA: TGTGCCAGTAGCCCACAGGAGGGTTACTATGGCTACACCTTC. Together with reference TRBV19 and TRBJ1-2, the CDR3 gives the full variable domain: DGGITQSPKYLFRKEGQNVTLSCEQNLNHDAMYWYRQDPGQGLRLIYYSQIVNDFQKGDIAEGYSVSREKKESFPLTVTSAQKNPTAFYLCASSPQEGYYGYTFGSGTRLTVV.

The chain combines TRBV6-5 with TRBJ1-2; TRBD1 might be the D (5 bases). V was trimmed by 6 bases and J by 4 bases, leaving 12 bases between them. Germline CDR1 reads MNHEY; CDR2 reads SVGAGI. The CDR3 sequence is 13 residues long. CDR3 residues: CASRRDSSYGYTF. The CDR3 DNA follows: TGTGCCAGCAGAAGAGACAGCAGCTATGGCTACACCTTC.

The chain couples TRBV6-6 to TRBJ1-2; D possibly corresponds to TRBD1 (6 bases). The CDR3 extends over 15 amino acids. The germline V and J ends were trimmed by 6 bases and 2 bases, with 16 bases remaining between them. Germline V CDR1 and CDR2: MNHNY, SVGAGI (reference sequence). Written as DNA, the CDR3 is TGTGCCAGCAGCTACGGGACCACAGGGAACTATGGCTACACCTTC. This sequence encodes CASSYGTTGNYGYTF.

CDR3 loop: CASSQGFPGNQPQHF. CDR3 sequence (DNA): TGCGCCAGCAGCCAAGGATTCCCGGGCAATCAGCCCCAGCATTTT. The chain uses TRBV4-1 and TRBJ1-5, with D uncertain. This CDR3 has 15 amino acids. Trimming pared 1 base from V and 2 bases from J, leaving 9 bases between. Germline assignment: CDR1 MGHRA and CDR2 YSYEKL.